The rows below give T cell receptor beta chains drawn from one sample of a study of T-cell memory formation after mild COVID-19. Via MiXCR, TCRdb re-called the 5' RACE reads, giving one row per CDR3 protein. The sample contains under 300,000 distinct CDR3 sequences, 7% to 10% of which appear only once. The specimen was PBMCs or a T cell subset sorted from them (not recorded which). The source is a man between 18 and 35 years old who had mild COVID-19 (a few samples of this study predate the infection). Cell type and time point are not known. Both conserved end residues are part of each CDR3. The order of the fields is V gene, clone size, J gene, D gene, CDR3 DNA, CDR3 protein. D genes are given only for firm matches. The size entry is marked missing in some rows and otherwise reads once, few, many or a size class.

TRBV4-1,few,TRBJ1-2,TRBD1,TGCGCCACAGGGGGTTCCCCCAACTATGGCTACACCTTC,CATGGSPNYGYTF
TRBV12-3/TRBV12-4,many,TRBJ1-5,-,TGTGCCAGCAGTCCCCCCAATCAGCCCCAGCATTTT,CASSPPNQPQHF
TRBV14,few,TRBJ1-1,TRBD1,TGTGCCAGCAGCCAGGACCAGGGGGGACCGGCTTTCTTT,CASSQDQGGPAFF
TRBV7-2,few,TRBJ2-1,-,TGTGCCAGCAGCTTTTATCCCTCTAGCTCCTACAATGAGCAGTTCTTC,CASSFYPSSSYNEQFF
TRBV9,-,TRBJ1-5,-,TGTGCCAGCAGCGTACATAGAACAGGGAATTGGCTTGGAGGTAGCAATCAGCCCCAGCATTTT,CASSVHRTGNWLGGSNQPQHF
TRBV5-1,many,TRBJ1-1,-,TGCGCCAGCAGCTTGCCGGGCACTGAAGCTTTCTTT,CASSLPGTEAFF
TRBV6-2/TRBV6-3,-,TRBJ2-2,-,TGTGCCAGCAGCCGACAGTTCACCGGGGAGCTGTTTTTT,CASSRQFTGELFF
TRBV20-1,-,TRBJ1-6,-,TGCAGTGCTAGAGATCAACCCGGGTCGGGCAATTCACCCCTCCACTTT,CSARDQPGSGNSPLHF
TRBV7-9,few,TRBJ2-3,-,TGTGCCAGCAGCTTTATTTCGAGGATCACAGATACGCAGTATTTT,CASSFISRITDTQYF
TRBV28,-,TRBJ1-1,-,TGTGCCAGCAGTTTAAACTCCCACAGGAGTGTCACTGAAGCTTTCTTT,CASSLNSHRSVTEAFF
TRBV7-3,many,TRBJ1-5,-,TGTGCCAGCAGCTTAGATTTGGGTCAGCCCCAGCATTTT,CASSLDLGQPQHF
TRBV6-5,few,TRBJ1-2,-,TGTGCCAGCAGTTACAGGGGGATAAGTAACTATGGCTACACCTTC,CASSYRGISNYGYTF
TRBV7-2,-,TRBJ2-1,TRBD2,TGTGCCAGCAGCTCCAGCGGGGGGTACAATGAGCAGTTCTTC,CASSSSGGYNEQFF
TRBV4-1,few,TRBJ2-1,TRBD2,TGCGCCAGCAGCCAAGAAAGAGAGGCAGCGGGGGGGAACAATGAGCAGTTCTTC,CASSQEREAAGGNNEQFF
TRBV12-3/TRBV12-4,many,TRBJ2-3,-,TGTGCCAGCAAGGGGGGCCTAAGCACAGATACGCAGTATTTT,CASKGGLSTDTQYF
TRBV7-9,-,TRBJ1-4,-,TGTGCCAGCAGCTTAGAGGGGGATTACCTGTTTTTT,CASSLEGDYLFF
TRBV18,few,TRBJ1-1,-,TGTGCCAGCTCACCCCCCTTGTTGGGTGAAGCTTTCTTT,CASSPPLLGEAFF
TRBV2,-,TRBJ2-5,-,TGTGCCAGCGTGCCAGGGGGGTACCAAGAGACCCAGTACTTC,CASVPGGYQETQYF
TRBV10-3,-,TRBJ2-3,TRBD1,TGTGCCACCAAGGGACAGGGGATAGATACGCAGTATTTT,CATKGQGIDTQYF
TRBV5-1,-,TRBJ2-2,-,TGCGCCAGCAGCTTCAGAGTGAACACCGGGGAGCTGTTTTTT,CASSFRVNTGELFF
TRBV5-1,-,TRBJ2-1,TRBD2,TGCGCCAGCAGCCGGACTAGCGGGGGCCAAAGTAGCTCCTACAATGAGCAGTTCTTC,CASSRTSGGQSSSYNEQFF
TRBV5-1,few,TRBJ1-5,-,TGCTCCAGCAGCTTGGGGGACGGGAATCAGCCCCAGCATTTT,CSSSLGDGNQPQHF
TRBV6-2/TRBV6-3,few,TRBJ1-4,-,TGTGCCAGCAGTTACGGCGTGGAGGGGACTGAAAAACTGTTTTTT,CASSYGVEGTEKLFF
TRBV7-9,-,TRBJ2-1,-,TGTGCCAGCAGCCTTCGGAACAGCTCCTACAATGAGCAGTTCTTC,CASSLRNSSYNEQFF
TRBV7-2,few,TRBJ2-1,-,TGTGCCAGCAGCTTAAGGGCGGCTACTGGGATTTACAATGAGCAGTTCTTC,CASSLRAATGIYNEQFF
TRBV9,few,TRBJ2-6,-,TGTGCCAGCAGCGTAACTGGGAGTGGGGCCAACGTCCTGACTTTC,CASSVTGSGANVLTF
TRBV11-2,few,TRBJ2-3,-,TGTGCCAGCAGCTCCTTCGACTCGGATACGCAGTATTTT,CASSSFDSDTQYF
TRBV7-2,many,TRBJ2-5,TRBD2,TGTGCCAGCACCCAGGCACTAGCGGGGAAAGAGAGCCAGTACTTC,CASTQALAGKESQYF
TRBV5-4,few,TRBJ2-1,TRBD1,TGTGCCAGCAGCTTGGGGGGACAGAGCTCCTACAATGAGCAGTTCTTC,CASSLGGQSSYNEQFF
TRBV5-1,many,TRBJ2-3,-,TGCGCCAGCAGCTTGGAGGGTGCGGGGGCCGAGGATACGCAGTATTTT,CASSLEGAGAEDTQYF
TRBV3-1,few,TRBJ2-2,-,TGTGCCAGCAGCCAGCGGGGAGCTTTTCCCACCGGGGAGCTGTTTTTT,CASSQRGAFPTGELFF
TRBV5-8,few,TRBJ1-4,-,TGTGCCAGCAGCTTACCGACAGGCGCTAATGAAAAACTGTTTTTT,CASSLPTGANEKLFF
TRBV7-2,-,TRBJ2-2,TRBD1,TGTGCCAGCTCCTGGGACAGGTCCACCGGGGAGCTGTTTTTT,CASSWDRSTGELFF
TRBV20-1,-,TRBJ1-1,-,TGCAGTGCCGGCCAGGGAGGTCCCGGGTACACTGAAGCTTTCTTT,CSAGQGGPGYTEAFF
TRBV5-5,many,TRBJ1-1,-,TGTGCCAGCAGCTTGCAGGACGATAGGAGGGAAGCTTTCTTT,CASSLQDDRREAFF
TRBV5-6,few,TRBJ1-1,-,TGTGCCAGCAGCTTGTTGGGACCCAACACTGAAGCTTTCTTT,CASSLLGPNTEAFF
TRBV15,-,TRBJ1-5,TRBD1,TGTGCCACCACCACTAGGACAGGGGATACGCCCCAGCATTTT,CATTTRTGDTPQHF
TRBV12-3/TRBV12-4,few,TRBJ2-7,-,TGTGCCAGCAGTTTATTTAGGGTTGCCTACGAGCAGTACTTC,CASSLFRVAYEQYF
TRBV7-3,many,TRBJ2-1,-,TGTGCCAGCAGCTCCCAATCTAGAAATGAGCAGTTCTTC,CASSSQSRNEQFF
TRBV18,few,TRBJ1-5,-,TGTGCCAGCTCACCTCAGAAGAATCAGCCCCAGCATTTT,CASSPQKNQPQHF
TRBV2,few,TRBJ2-4,TRBD2,TGTGCCAGCGGAATAGCGGGGGCGGACATTCAGTACTTC,CASGIAGADIQYF
TRBV6-2/TRBV6-3,-,TRBJ1-5,-,TGTGCCAGCAGTTACACAGTCCGGGGCAATCAGCCCCAGCATTTT,CASSYTVRGNQPQHF
TRBV28,few,TRBJ2-5,-,TGTGCCAGCAGTGTCCTTGCTCGGGGGGAGACCCAGTACTTC,CASSVLARGETQYF
TRBV6-6,few,TRBJ2-3,TRBD1,TGTGCCAGCAGGAGACAGGGGACCCCAGATACGCAGTATTTT,CASRRQGTPDTQYF
TRBV25-1,many,TRBJ1-2,-,TGTGCCAGCAGTGAATTGGGCCCTTCCGCCCCTCTTAACTATGGCTACACCTTC,CASSELGPSAPLNYGYTF
TRBV29-1,-,TRBJ2-4,TRBD2,TGCAGCGTTGGGACTAGCGGGAGAGCCAAAAACATTCAGTACTTC,CSVGTSGRAKNIQYF
TRBV29-1,-,TRBJ2-3,-,TGCAGCGTCGATAATTTAACAGCGGCAGATACGCAGTATTTT,CSVDNLTAADTQYF
TRBV6-5,-,TRBJ1-6,-,TGTGCCAGCGCAAGATGGGGAAACCCCCTCCACTTT,CASARWGNPLHF
TRBV7-3,many,TRBJ1-1,-,TGTGCCAGCAGAATGCAACCGAACACTGAAGCTTTCTTT,CASRMQPNTEAFF
TRBV7-2,many,TRBJ2-2,-,TGTGCCAGCAGCTTAGCGGCCAGCGAAGGCGGGGAGCTGTTTTTT,CASSLAASEGGELFF
TRBV4-2,few,TRBJ1-2,TRBD1,TGTGCCAGCAGCACCTGGGGGACAGACCACCACTATGGCTACACCTTC,CASSTWGTDHHYGYTF
TRBV7-2,-,TRBJ1-6,-,TGTGCCAGCAGAGGCCCGGGAAGTTATAATTCACCCCTCCACTTT,CASRGPGSYNSPLHF
TRBV5-5,many,TRBJ2-5,-,TGTGCCAGCAGCTTAGCGGTTCTTCAAGAGACCCAGTACTTC,CASSLAVLQETQYF
TRBV5-6,few,TRBJ2-3,-,TGTGCCAGCAGCCTACCGGGCTTAGCGACAGATACGCAGTATTTT,CASSLPGLATDTQYF
TRBV6-2/TRBV6-3,-,TRBJ2-1,TRBD2,TGTGCCAGCAGTTTCCCTAGCGGGGGGGCGTCTTTTTACAATGAGCAGTTCTTC,CASSFPSGGASFYNEQFF